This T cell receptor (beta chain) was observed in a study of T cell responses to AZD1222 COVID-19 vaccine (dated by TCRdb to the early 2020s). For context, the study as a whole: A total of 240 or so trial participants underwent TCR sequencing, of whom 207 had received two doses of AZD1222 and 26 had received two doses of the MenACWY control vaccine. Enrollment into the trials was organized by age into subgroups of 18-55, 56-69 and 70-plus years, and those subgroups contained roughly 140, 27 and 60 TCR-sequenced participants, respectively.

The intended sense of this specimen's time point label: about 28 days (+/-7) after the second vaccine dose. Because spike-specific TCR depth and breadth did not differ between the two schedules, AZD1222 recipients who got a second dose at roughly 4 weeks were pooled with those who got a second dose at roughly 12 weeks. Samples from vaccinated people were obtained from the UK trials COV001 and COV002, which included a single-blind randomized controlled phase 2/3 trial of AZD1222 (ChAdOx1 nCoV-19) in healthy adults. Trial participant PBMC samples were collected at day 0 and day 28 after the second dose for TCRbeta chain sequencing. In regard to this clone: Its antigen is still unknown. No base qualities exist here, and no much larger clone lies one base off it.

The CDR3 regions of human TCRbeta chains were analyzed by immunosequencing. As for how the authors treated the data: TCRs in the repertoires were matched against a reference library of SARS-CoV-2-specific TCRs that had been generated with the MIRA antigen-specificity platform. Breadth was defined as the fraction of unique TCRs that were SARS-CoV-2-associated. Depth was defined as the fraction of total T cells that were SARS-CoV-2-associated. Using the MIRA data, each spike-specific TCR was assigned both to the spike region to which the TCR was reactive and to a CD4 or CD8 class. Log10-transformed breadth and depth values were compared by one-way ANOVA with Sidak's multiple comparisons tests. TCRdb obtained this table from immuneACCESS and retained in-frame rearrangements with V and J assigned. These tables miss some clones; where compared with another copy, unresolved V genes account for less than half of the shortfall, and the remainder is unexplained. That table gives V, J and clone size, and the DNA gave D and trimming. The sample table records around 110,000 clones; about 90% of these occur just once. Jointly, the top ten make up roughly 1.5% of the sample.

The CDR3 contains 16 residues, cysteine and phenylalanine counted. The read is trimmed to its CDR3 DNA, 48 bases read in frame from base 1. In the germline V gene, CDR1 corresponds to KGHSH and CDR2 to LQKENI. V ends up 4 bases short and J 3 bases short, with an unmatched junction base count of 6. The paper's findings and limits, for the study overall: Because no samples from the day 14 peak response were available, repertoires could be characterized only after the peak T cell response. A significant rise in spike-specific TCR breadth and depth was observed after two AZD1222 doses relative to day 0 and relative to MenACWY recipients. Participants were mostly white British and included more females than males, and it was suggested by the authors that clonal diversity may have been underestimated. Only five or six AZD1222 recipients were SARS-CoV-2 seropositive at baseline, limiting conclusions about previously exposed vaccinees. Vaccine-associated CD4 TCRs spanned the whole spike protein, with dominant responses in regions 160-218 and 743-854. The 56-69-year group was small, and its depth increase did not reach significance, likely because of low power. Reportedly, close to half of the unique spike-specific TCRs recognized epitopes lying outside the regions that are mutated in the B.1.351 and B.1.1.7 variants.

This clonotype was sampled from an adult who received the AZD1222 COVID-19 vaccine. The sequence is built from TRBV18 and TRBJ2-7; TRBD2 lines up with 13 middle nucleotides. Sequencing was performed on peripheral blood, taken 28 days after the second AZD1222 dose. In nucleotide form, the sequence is TGTGCCAGCTCACTGGGGACTAGCGGGAAACTCTACGAGCAGTACTTC. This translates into CASSLGTSGKLYEQYF. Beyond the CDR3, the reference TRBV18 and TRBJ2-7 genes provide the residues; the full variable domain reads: NAGVMQNPRHLVRRRGQEARLRCSPMKGHSHVYWYRQLPEEGLKFMVYLQKENIIDESGMPKERFSAEFPKEGPSILRIQQVVRGDSAAYFCASSLGTSGKLYEQYFGPGTRLTVT.